Given below is one T cell receptor (beta chain) in context. The antigen remains unidentified. The CDR3 runs to 13 residues. Germline assignment: CDR1 DFQATT and CDR2 SNEGSKA (reference sequence). Losses at the gene ends were 5 bases for V and 5 bases for J; bases not matched to a gene: 4. The data were taken from a study of T-cell memory formation after mild COVID-19. Study-level results: Pre-infection memory carried some responding clones, suggesting that cross-reactive memory joined. There was no confirmation that second-wave clones peaking on day 37 were SARS-CoV-2 specific.

TCRdb re-called the 5' RACE reads through MiXCR, storing one row per CDR3 protein. The data show about 150,000 distinct CDR3 sequences, approximately 12% seen once. The sequenced sample was PBMCs or a T cell subset sorted from them (not recorded which). J is TRBJ2-1 and V is TRBV20-1, with TRBD2 matching 9 bases. The origin of this receptor is a man between 18 and 35 years old who had mild COVID-19 (a few samples of this study predate the infection). Cell type and time point are not known. CDR3 sequence reads: CSAPQRGDNEQFF. The CDR3 nucleotides read TGCAGTGCTCCCCAGCGGGGGGACAATGAGCAGTTCTTC.